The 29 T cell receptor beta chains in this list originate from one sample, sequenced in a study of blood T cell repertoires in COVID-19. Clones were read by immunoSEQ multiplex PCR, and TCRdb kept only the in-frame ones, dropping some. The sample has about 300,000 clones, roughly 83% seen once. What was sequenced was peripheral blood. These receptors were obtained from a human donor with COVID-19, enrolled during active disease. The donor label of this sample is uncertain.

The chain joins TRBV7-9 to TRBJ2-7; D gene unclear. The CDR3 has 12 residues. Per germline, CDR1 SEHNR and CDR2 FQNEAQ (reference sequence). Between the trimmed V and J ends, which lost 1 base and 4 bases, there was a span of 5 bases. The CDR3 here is CASSLEAYEQYF. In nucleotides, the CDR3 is TGTGCCAGCAGCTTAGAAGCTTACGAGCAGTACTTC.

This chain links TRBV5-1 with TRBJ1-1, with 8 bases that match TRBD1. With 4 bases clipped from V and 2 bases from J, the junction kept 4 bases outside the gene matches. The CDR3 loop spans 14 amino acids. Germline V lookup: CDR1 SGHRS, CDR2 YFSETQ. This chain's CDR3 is CASSTGQVNTEAFF. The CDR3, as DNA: TGCGCCAGCAGCACGGGACAGGTTAACACTGAAGCTTTCTTT.

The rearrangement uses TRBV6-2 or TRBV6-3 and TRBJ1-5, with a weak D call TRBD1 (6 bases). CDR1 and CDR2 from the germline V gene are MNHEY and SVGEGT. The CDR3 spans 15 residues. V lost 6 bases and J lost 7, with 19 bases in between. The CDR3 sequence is CASSGAGEMRQPQHF. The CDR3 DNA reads TGTGCCAGCAGCGGAGCAGGGGAAATGAGACAGCCCCAGCATTTT.

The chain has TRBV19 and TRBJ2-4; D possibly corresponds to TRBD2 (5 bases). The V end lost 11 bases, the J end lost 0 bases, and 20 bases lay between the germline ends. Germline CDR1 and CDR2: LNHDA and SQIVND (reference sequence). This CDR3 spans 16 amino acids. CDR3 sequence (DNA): TGTGCCGGATCAACGGGAATAATACTAGCCAAAAACATTCAGTACTTC. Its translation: CAGSTGIILAKNIQYF.

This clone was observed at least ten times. The CDR3 DNA reads TGCAGCGTAGCGGGAGGGAGCTCCTACAATGAGCAGTTCTTC. Its translation: CSVAGGSSYNEQFF. The rearrangement uses TRBV29-1 and TRBJ2-1; 10 nucleotides agree with TRBD2. Germline V lookup: CDR1 SQVTM, CDR2 ANQGSEA. V was pared by 6 bases and J by 0 bases, with 2 bases of the junction left unmatched. This CDR3 spans 14 amino acids.

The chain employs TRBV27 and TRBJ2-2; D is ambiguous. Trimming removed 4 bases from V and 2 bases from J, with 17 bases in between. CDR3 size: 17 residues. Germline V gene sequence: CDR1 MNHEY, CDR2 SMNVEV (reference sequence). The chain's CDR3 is CASSSSWIADNTGELFF. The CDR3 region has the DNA TGTGCCAGCAGTTCCTCGTGGATAGCTGACAACACCGGGGAGCTGTTTTTT.

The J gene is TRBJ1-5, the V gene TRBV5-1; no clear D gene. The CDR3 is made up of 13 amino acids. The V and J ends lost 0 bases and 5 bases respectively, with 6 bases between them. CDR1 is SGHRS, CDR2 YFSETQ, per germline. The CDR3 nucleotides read TGCGCCAGCAGCTTGGACCTATATCAGCCCCAGCATTTT. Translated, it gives CASSLDLYQPQHF.

CDR3 in amino acids: CASSLWGAHRAHSNQPQHF. Written as DNA, the CDR3 is TGTGCCAGCAGCCTTTGGGGCGCCCATAGGGCTCATAGCAATCAGCCCCAGCATTTT. This chain connects TRBV11-3 to TRBJ1-5; maybe TRBD1 (5 bases). Looked up from germline, CDR1 is SGHNT and CDR2 is YENEEA. This CDR3 region has 19 residues. Trimming shortened V by 5 bases and J by 0 bases, and 23 bases separated the two germline ends.

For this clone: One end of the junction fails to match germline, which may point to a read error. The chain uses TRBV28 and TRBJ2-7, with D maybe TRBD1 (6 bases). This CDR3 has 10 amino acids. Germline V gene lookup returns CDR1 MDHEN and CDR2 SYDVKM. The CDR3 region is CASSSDRLNF. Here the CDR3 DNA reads TGTGCCAGCAGTTCGGACAGATTAAACTTC. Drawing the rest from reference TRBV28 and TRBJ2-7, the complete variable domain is DVKVTQSSRYLVKRTGEKVFLECVQDMDHENMFWYRQDPGLGLRLIYFSYDVKMKEKGDIPEGYSVSREKKERFSLILESASTNQTSMYLCASSSDRLNFGPGTRLTVT.

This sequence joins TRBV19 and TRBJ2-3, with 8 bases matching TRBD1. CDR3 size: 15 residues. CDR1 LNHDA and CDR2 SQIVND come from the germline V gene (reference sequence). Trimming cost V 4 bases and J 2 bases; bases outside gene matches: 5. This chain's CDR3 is CASSRTGLPTDTQYF. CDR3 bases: TGTGCCAGTAGTAGGACAGGGCTTCCCACAGATACGCAGTATTTT.

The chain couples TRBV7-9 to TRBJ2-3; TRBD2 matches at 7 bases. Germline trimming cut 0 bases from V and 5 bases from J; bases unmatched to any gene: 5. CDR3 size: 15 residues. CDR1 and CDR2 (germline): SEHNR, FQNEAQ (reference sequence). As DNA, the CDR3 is TGTGCCAGCAGCTTAGCGTCTAGCGGAGGAGATACGCAGTATTTT. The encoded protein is CASSLASSGGDTQYF. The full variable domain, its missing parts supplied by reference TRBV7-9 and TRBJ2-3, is DTGVSQNPRHKITKRGQNVTFRCDPISEHNRLYWYRQTLGQGPEFLTYFQNEAQLEKSRLLSDRFSAERPKGSFSTLEIQRTEQGDSAMYLCASSLASSGGDTQYFGPGTRLTVL.

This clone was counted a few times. The CDR3 region is CASSQPTLSGSLNTEAFF. CDR3 bases: TGTGCCAGCAGCCAACCAACGTTGTCGGGGTCGTTGAACACTGAAGCTTTCTTT. This sequence joins TRBV14 and TRBJ1-1; D is unclear. CDR1 and CDR2 from the germline V gene are SGHDN and FVKESK. The CDR3 is 18 residues long. Between the trimmed V and J ends, which lost 2 bases and 0 bases, there was a span of 19 bases.

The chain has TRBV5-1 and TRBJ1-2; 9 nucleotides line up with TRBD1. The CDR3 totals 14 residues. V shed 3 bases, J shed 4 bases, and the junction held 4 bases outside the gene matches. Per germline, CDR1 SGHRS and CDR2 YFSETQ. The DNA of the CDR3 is TGCGCCAGCAGCTCACAGGGGGCTGGCTATGGCTACACCTTC. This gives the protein CASSSQGAGYGYTF.

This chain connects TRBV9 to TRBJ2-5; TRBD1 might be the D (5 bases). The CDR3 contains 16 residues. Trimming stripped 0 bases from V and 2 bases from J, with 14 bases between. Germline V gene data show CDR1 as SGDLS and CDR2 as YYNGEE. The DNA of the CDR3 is TGTGCCAGCAGCGTAGCAGGACACGGCCCACAAGAGACCCAGTACTTC. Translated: CASSVAGHGPQETQYF.

The DNA for the CDR3 is TGCAGCGCCGTGACTAGCGGCGCCTACAATGAGCAGTTCTTC. It translates to CSAVTSGAYNEQFF. The chain links TRBV29-1 to TRBJ2-1; 9 bases fit TRBD2. This CDR3 spans 14 amino acids. Germline V gene lookup returns CDR1 SQVTM and CDR2 ANQGSEA. V was clipped by 7 bases and J by 2 bases; unmatched bases: 6.

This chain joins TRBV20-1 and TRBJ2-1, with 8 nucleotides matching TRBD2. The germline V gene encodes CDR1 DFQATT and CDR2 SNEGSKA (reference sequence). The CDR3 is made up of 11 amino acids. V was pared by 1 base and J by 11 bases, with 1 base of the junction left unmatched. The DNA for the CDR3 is TGCAGTGCTAGAGTAGCGGGGAAGCAGTTCTTC. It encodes CSARVAGKQFF.

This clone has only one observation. The CDR3 DNA follows: TGTGCCAGTACCCTAGCGGGGTCCACAGATACGCAGTATTTT. It yields the protein CASTLAGSTDTQYF. The rearrangement uses TRBV19 and TRBJ2-3, with 9 bases lining up with TRBD2. CDR1 is LNHDA and CDR2 is SQIVND in the germline V gene (reference sequence). With 7 bases clipped from V and 2 bases from J, the junction kept 4 bases outside the gene matches. This CDR3 has 14 amino acids.

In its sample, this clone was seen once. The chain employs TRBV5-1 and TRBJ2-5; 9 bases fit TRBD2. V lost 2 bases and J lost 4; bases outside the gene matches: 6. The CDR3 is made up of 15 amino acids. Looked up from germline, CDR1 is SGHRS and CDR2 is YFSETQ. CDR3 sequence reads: CASSFSAGGGETQYF. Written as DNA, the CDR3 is TGCGCCAGCAGCTTCTCAGCGGGAGGAGGAGAGACCCAGTACTTC.

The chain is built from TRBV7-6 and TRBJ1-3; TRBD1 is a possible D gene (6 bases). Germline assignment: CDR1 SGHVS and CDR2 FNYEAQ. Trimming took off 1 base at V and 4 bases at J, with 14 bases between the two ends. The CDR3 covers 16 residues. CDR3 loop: CASSLVGQTTGNTIYF. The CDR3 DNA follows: TGTGCCAGCAGCTTAGTCGGACAGACAACAGGAAACACCATATATTTT.

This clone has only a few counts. CDR3 coding DNA: TGTGCCAGCAGCTTAGATGGGAGGGGGGGGTACAATGAGCAGTTCTTC. This codes for CASSLDGRGGYNEQFF. The J gene is TRBJ2-1, the V gene TRBV11-3; D possibly corresponds to TRBD2 (7 bases). CDR1 is SGHNT and CDR2 is YENEEA in the germline V gene. Trimming stripped 0 bases from V and 4 bases from J, with 13 bases between. The CDR3 covers 16 residues.

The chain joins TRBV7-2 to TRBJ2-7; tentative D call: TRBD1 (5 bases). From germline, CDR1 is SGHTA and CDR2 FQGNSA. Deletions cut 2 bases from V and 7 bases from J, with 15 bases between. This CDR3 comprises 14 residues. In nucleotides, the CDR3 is TGTGCCAGCAGCTTATGGGGCACCGTGGGGGAGCAGTACTTC. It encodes CASSLWGTVGEQYF.

In nucleotides, the CDR3 is TGTGCCTCTGGGCGGGGGTTGGGCGCTGAAGCTTTCTTT. It encodes CASGRGLGAEAFF. The chain couples TRBV28 to TRBJ1-1, with a weak D call TRBD1 (5 bases). V dropped 11 bases and J dropped 6 bases, with 19 bases sitting between them. The CDR3 has 13 amino acids. Germline V gene lookup returns CDR1 MDHEN and CDR2 SYDVKM.

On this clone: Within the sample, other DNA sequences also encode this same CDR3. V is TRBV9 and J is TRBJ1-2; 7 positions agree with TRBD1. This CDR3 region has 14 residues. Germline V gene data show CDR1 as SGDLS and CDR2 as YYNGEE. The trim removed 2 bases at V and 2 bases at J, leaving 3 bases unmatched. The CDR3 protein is CASSVGGQNYGYTF. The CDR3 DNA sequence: TGTGCCAGCAGCGTGGGGGGACAGAACTATGGCTACACCTTC.

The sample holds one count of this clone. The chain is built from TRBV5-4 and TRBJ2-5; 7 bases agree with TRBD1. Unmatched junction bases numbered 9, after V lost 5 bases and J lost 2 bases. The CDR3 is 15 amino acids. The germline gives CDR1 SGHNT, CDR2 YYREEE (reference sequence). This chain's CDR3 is CASSLEEGAQETQYF. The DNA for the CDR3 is TGTGCCAGCAGTCTGGAAGAGGGGGCTCAAGAGACCCAGTACTTC.

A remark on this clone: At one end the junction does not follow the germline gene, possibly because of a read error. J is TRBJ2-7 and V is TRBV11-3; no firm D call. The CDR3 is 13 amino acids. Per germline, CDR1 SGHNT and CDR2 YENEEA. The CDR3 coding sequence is TGTGCCAGCAGCTCGAGGCTCTCCCACGAGCAGTACTTC. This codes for CASSSRLSHEQYF.

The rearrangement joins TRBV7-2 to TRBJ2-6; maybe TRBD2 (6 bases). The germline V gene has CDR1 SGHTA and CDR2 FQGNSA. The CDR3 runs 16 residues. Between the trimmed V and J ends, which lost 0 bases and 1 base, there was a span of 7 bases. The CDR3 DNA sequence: TGTGCCAGCAGCTTAGCGGGGGGTTCTGGGGCCAACGTCCTGACTTTC. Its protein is CASSLAGGSGANVLTF.

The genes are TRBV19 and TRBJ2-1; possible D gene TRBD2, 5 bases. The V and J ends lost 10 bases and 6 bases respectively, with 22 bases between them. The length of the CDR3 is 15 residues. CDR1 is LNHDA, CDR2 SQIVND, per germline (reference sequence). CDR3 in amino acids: CATRPWELNVNEQFF. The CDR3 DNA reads TGTGCCACGCGCCCGTGGGAGTTGAACGTCAATGAGCAGTTCTTC.

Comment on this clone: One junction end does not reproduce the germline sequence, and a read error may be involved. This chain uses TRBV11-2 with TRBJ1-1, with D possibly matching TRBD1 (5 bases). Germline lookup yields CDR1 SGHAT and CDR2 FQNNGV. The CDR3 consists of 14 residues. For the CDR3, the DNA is TGTGCCAGCAGCGTAGACGGGGGGAACACTGAAGCTTTCTTT. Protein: CASSVDGGNTEAFF.

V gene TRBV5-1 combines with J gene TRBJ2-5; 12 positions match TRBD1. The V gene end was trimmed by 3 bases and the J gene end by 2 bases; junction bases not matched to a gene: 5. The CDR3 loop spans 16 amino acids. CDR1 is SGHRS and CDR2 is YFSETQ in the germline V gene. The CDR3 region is CASSWGQGAVQETQYF. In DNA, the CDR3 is TGCGCCAGCAGCTGGGGACAGGGGGCCGTACAAGAGACCCAGTACTTC.